The 17 T cell receptor beta chains in this list originate from one sample, sequenced in a study of cytomegalovirus exposure and HLA in healthy donors. This PCR relied on a set of 60 Vbeta primers and 13 Jbeta primers. Clones were sequenced by immunoSEQ multiplex PCR, and TCRdb holds only the in-frame ones, with some missing. Among 95,000 to 110,000 clones, 77% were seen once, and the ten largest hold 3.5% to 5%. The sample consisted of PBMCs. Receptors originate from a male donor in good health and CMV-seronegative.

This chain uses TRBV27 with TRBJ2-7, with 8 bases matching TRBD2. The CDR3 extends over 13 amino acids. J gave up 3 bases and V 5 bases, and 3 bases lay outside the gene matches. Germline CDR1 and CDR2: MNHEY and SMNVEV (reference sequence). The CDR3 DNA follows: TGTGCCAGCAGTAGCGGGAGCAACTACGAGCAGTACTTC. This codes for CASSSGSNYEQYF.

This clone was detected a few times. The gene calls are TRBV10-2 and TRBJ2-5; D gene unclear. The CDR3 totals 15 residues. V lost 2 bases and J lost 5, with 15 bases in between. The V gene's germline CDR1 is WSHSY and CDR2 SAAADI. CDR3 nucleotides: TGCGCCAGCAGTGAGGCTGTCGGGTTAACGGAGACCCAGTACTTC. Amino acids: CASSEAVGLTETQYF.

This clone was counted a few times. The CDR3 DNA reads as TGTGCCAGCAGCGATACAGGGGTAACTGAAGCTTTCTTT. Amino acid sequence: CASSDTGVTEAFF. The V gene is TRBV7-9, the J gene TRBJ1-1; 7 bases are a match to TRBD1. CDR1 SEHNR and CDR2 FQNEAQ come from the germline V gene (reference sequence). Unmatched junction bases numbered 5, after V lost 5 bases and J lost 5 bases. CDR3 length: 13 amino acids.

V gene TRBV29-1 combines with J gene TRBJ1-4, with D unresolved. CDR3 length: 14 residues. CDR1 SQVTM and CDR2 ANQGSEA come from the germline V gene. Trimming removed 7 bases from V and 0 bases from J, with 12 bases in between. The CDR3, as DNA: TGCAGCGGGGCGAGGGCAGCAACTAATGAAAAACTGTTTTTT. Translating it yields CSGARAATNEKLFF.

This chain connects TRBV27 to TRBJ1-2; 7 nucleotides line up with TRBD1. Germline values: CDR1 MNHEY, CDR2 SMNVEV (reference sequence). The CDR3 runs 15 residues. V was clipped by 3 bases and J by 1 base; unmatched bases: 5. CDR3 region: CASSLDRKNNYGYTF. CDR3 DNA: TGTGCCAGCAGTTTGGACAGGAAAAATAACTATGGCTACACCTTC.

J is TRBJ2-6 and V is TRBV28; the D is unclear. The germline V gene encodes CDR1 MDHEN and CDR2 SYDVKM. This CDR3 is built from 15 residues. Trimming removed 2 bases from V and 2 bases from J, with 7 bases in between. As DNA, the CDR3 is TGTGCCAGCAGTTTACTCCGGGCTGGGGCCAACGTCCTGACTTTC. Translating gives CASSLLRAGANVLTF.

This clone has a single count. This CDR3 is CAIRQTYEQYF. The CDR3 DNA follows: TGTGCCATCAGACAAACCTACGAGCAGTACTTC. The rearrangement links TRBV10-3 to TRBJ2-7; no clear D. Trimming took off 6 bases at V and 2 bases at J, with 5 bases between the two ends. Germline loops: CDR1 ENHRY, CDR2 SYGVKD. The CDR3 sequence is 11 residues long.

V usage is TRBV9 and J usage is TRBJ1-2, with no clear D. Per germline, CDR1 SGDLS and CDR2 YYNGEE. V lost 0 bases to trimming and J lost 5 bases, with 5 bases between them. The CDR3 sequence is 12 residues long. CDR3 residues: CASSVARYGYTF. CDR3 sequence (DNA): TGTGCCAGCAGCGTAGCTCGTTATGGCTACACCTTC. Together with reference TRBV9 and TRBJ1-2, the CDR3 gives the full variable domain: DSGVTQTPKHLITATGQRVTLRCSPRSGDLSVYWYQQSLDQGLQFLIQYYNGEERAKGNILERFSAQQFPDLHSELNLSSLELGDSALYFCASSVARYGYTFGSGTRLTVV.

The gene calls are TRBV29-1 and TRBJ2-7; tentative D call: TRBD2 (6 bases). The V end was cut by 2 bases, the J end by 10 bases, with 12 bases between. Germline CDR1 is SQVTM and CDR2 is ANQGSEA. This CDR3 is built from 11 residues. The chain's CDR3 is CSVEREFEQYF. The CDR3 nucleotides are TGCAGCGTTGAACGGGAGTTTGAACAGTACTTC.

This clone has a single count. V usage is TRBV30 and J usage is TRBJ2-3; 12 nucleotides agree with TRBD2. The CDR3 contains 14 residues. Germline lookup yields CDR1 GTSNPN and CDR2 SVGIG (reference sequence). Trimming at V came to 6 bases and at J to 6 bases, leaving 7 bases not matched to a gene. The CDR3 sequence is CACATSGRGDTQYF. The CDR3 bases are TGTGCCTGCGCGACTAGCGGGAGAGGGGATACGCAGTATTTT.

The J gene is TRBJ2-1, the V gene TRBV7-2; D uncertain. CDR1 and CDR2 (germline): SGHTA, FQGNSA. Trimming pared 6 bases from V and 6 bases from J, leaving 12 bases between. This CDR3 is built from 13 residues. CDR3 loop: CASRLIYGNEQFF. The CDR3 nucleotides read TGTGCCAGCAGGTTGATTTACGGCAATGAGCAGTTCTTC.

This chain joins TRBV10-1 and TRBJ2-3, with 10 bases aligning to TRBD1. CDR1 and CDR2 from the germline V gene are WNHNN and SYGVQD (reference sequence). J gave up 6 bases and V 3 bases, and 6 bases lay outside the gene matches. This CDR3 region has 15 residues. The CDR3, as DNA: TGCGCCAGCAGTGACTCGACAGGGGGCAGTGATACGCAGTATTTT. Amino acid sequence: CASSDSTGGSDTQYF.

DNA of the CDR3: TGTGCCACCAGCAGCCGGGAAAGCGACACTGAAGCTTTCTTT. Protein sequence: CATSSRESDTEAFF. The rearrangement links TRBV15 to TRBJ1-1; D not resolved. Trimming pared 3 bases from V and 3 bases from J, leaving 11 bases between. Germline values: CDR1 LNHNV, CDR2 YYDKDF (reference sequence). The CDR3 covers 14 residues.

The rearrangement joins TRBV6-1 to TRBJ2-2; D is perhaps TRBD1 (5 bases). The CDR3 covers 15 residues. Trimming cost V 6 bases and J 0 bases, with 11 bases left between them. CDR1 and CDR2 from the germline V gene are MNHNS and SASEGT. This CDR3 reads CASRTTQANTGELFF. The CDR3 DNA reads as TGTGCCAGCAGAACGACACAGGCGAACACCGGGGAGCTGTTTTTT.

The chain joins TRBV7-9 to TRBJ2-5; 11 positions match TRBD2. V was clipped by 2 bases and J by 4 bases; unmatched bases: 6. This CDR3 spans 16 amino acids. Germline V gene lookup returns CDR1 SEHNR and CDR2 FQNEAQ (reference sequence). The CDR3 DNA reads as TGTGCCAGCAGCTTAACCATCGGGACTAGCGGAGAGACCCAGTACTTC. It specifies CASSLTIGTSGETQYF. The whole variable domain, filled in from reference TRBV7-9 and TRBJ2-5, reads DTGVSQNPRHKITKRGQNVTFRCDPISEHNRLYWYRQTLGQGPEFLTYFQNEAQLEKSRLLSDRFSAERPKGSFSTLEIQRTEQGDSAMYLCASSLTIGTSGETQYFGPGTRLLVL.

The CDR3 sequence: CASSEGRYTQYF. CDR3 DNA: TGTGCCAGCAGTGAAGGGAGGTATACGCAGTATTTT. The rearrangement joins TRBV2 to TRBJ2-3; maybe TRBD2 (5 bases). The CDR3 is 12 amino acids. Germline V CDR1 and CDR2: SNHLY, FYNNEI. V lost 1 base, J lost 7 bases, and 6 bases lay in between.

This rearrangement joins TRBV5-5 to TRBJ1-4; 7 bases align to TRBD1. The germline V gene has CDR1 SGHKS and CDR2 YYEKEE (reference sequence). The CDR3 extends over 15 amino acids. V dropped 4 bases and J dropped 5; count of bases not matched to a gene: 8. The CDR3 loop is CASSRTGQPNEKLFF. CDR3 nucleotide sequence: TGTGCCAGCAGCCGGACAGGACAACCGAATGAAAAACTGTTTTTT.